This TCR beta chain stems from a study of patients and donors after allogeneic stem cell transplantation. Trimming stripped 0 bases from V and 4 bases from J, with 12 bases between. The CDR3 runs 16 residues. Germline CDR1 MNHEY, CDR2 SVGEGT. TCRdb reanalysed the RT-PCR reads using MiXCR and keeps one entry per CDR3 protein. The repertoire has about 960,000 distinct CDR3 sequences, about a sixth of them found once; the top ten carry under 6.5%. J is TRBJ2-2 and V is TRBV6-2 or TRBV6-3; D may be TRBD1 (6 bases). The clonotype comes from a human donor who was either an allogeneic HSCT recipient or a stem cell or donor lymphocyte infusion donor (not recorded which). It is not recorded whose cells these are; they may come from a transplant donor. The sample consisted of blood, either unsorted or a sorted T cell fraction (not recorded which). The CDR3 DNA sequence: TGTGCCAGCAGTTACTCCGGCGGACAGAGCACCGGGGAGCTGTTTTTT. Amino acids: CASSYSGGQSTGELFF.